Included here is one T cell receptor beta chain sequence, with context. This record belongs to a study of CD8 T cells in Susac syndrome. An input of 0.5 to 1 ug of RNA was subjected to reverse transcription using random hexamers. TCRdb reanalysed the immunoSEQ multiplex PCR reads using MiXCR and keeps one entry per CDR3 protein. The sample yields roughly 400,000 distinct CDR3 sequences, approximately 85% seen once. Looked up from germline, CDR1 is MDHEN and CDR2 is SYDVKM. V was clipped by 5 bases and J by 5 bases, with 16 bases between them. The CDR3 totals 15 residues. This clonotype originated in a human donor with multiple sclerosis. The rearrangement joins TRBV28 to TRBJ1-5; maybe TRBD1 (5 bases). Sequencing input: CD8+ T cells from PBMCs. This CDR3 reads CASSPPGDGYQPQHF. CDR3 nucleotide sequence: TGTGCCAGCAGTCCTCCGGGGGACGGATATCAGCCCCAGCATTTT. Full variable domain (rest looked up from reference TRBV28 and TRBJ1-5): DVKVTQSSRYLVKRTGEKVFLECVQDMDHENMFWYRQDPGLGLRLIYFSYDVKMKEKGDIPEGYSVSREKKERFSLILESASTNQTSMYLCASSPPGDGYQPQHFGDGTRLSIL.